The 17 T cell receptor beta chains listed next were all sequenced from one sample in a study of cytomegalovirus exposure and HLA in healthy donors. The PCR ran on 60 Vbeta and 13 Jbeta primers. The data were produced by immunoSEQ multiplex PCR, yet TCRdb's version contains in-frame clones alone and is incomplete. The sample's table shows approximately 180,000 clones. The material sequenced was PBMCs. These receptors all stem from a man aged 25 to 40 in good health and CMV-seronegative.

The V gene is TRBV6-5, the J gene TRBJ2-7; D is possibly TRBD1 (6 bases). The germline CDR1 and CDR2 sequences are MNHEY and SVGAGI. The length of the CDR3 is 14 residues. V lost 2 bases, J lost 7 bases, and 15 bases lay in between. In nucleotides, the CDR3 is TGTGCCAGCAGTTACGCCTGGACAGCTAATGAGCAGTACTTC. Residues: CASSYAWTANEQYF.

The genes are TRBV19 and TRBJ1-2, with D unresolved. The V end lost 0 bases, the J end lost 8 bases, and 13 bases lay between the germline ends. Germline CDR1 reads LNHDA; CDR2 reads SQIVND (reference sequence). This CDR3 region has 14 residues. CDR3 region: CASSIDTRPGGYTF. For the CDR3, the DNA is TGTGCCAGTAGTATAGATACCAGGCCAGGAGGCTACACCTTC.

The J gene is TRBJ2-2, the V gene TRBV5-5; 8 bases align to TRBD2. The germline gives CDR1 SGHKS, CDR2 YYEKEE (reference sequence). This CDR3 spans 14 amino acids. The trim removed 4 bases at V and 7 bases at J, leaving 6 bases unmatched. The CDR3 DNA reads TGTGCCAGCAGCCAGCGGGAGTGGAACGGGGAGCTGTTTTTT. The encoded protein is CASSQREWNGELFF.

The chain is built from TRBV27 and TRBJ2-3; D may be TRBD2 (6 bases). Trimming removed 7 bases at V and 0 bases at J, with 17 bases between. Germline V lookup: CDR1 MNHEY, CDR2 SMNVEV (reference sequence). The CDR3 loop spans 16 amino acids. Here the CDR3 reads CASTRTAGTSTDTQYF. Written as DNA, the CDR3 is TGTGCCAGCACCCGGACGGCGGGGACTAGCACAGATACGCAGTATTTT.

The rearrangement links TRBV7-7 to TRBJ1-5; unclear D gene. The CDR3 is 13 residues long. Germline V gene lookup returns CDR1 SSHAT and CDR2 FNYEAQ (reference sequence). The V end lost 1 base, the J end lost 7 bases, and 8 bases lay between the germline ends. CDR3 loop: CASSLDRGQPQHF. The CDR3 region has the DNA TGTGCCAGCAGCTTAGACCGCGGACAGCCCCAGCATTTT.

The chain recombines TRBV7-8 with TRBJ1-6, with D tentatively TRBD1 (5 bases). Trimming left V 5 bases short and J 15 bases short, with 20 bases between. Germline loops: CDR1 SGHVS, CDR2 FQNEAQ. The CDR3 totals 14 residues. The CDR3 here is CASSPSALGGFLHF. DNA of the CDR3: TGTGCCAGCAGCCCCTCGGCGCTGGGGGGATTCCTCCACTTT.

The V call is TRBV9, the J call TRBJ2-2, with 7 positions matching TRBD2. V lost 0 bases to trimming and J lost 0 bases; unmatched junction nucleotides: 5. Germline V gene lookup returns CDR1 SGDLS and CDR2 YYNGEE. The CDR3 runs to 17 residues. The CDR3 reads CASSVAAGATNTGELFF. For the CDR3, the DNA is TGTGCCAGCAGCGTAGCGGCGGGAGCGACGAACACCGGGGAGCTGTTTTTT.

CDR3 nucleotide sequence: TGTGCCAGCAGTTCCGGAGACTACGAGCAGTACTTC. Translated, it gives CASSSGDYEQYF. The chain has TRBV6-6 and TRBJ2-7; D not resolved. Germline CDR1 MNHNY, CDR2 SVGAGI (reference sequence). V was pared by 4 bases and J by 3 bases, with 7 bases between. The CDR3 spans 12 residues.

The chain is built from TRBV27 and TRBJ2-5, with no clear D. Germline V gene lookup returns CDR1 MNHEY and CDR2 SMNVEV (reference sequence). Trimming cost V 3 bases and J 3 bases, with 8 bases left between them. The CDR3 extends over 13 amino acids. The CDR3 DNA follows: TGTGCCAGCAGTTTCTCCAGTAAAGAGACCCAGTACTTC. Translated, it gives CASSFSSKETQYF.

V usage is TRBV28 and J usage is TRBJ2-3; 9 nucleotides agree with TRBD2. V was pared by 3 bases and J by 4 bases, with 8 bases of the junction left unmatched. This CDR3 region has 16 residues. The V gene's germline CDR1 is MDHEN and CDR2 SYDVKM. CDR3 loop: CASSFLAGREADTQYF. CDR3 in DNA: TGTGCCAGCAGTTTCCTAGCGGGACGTGAGGCAGATACGCAGTATTTT.

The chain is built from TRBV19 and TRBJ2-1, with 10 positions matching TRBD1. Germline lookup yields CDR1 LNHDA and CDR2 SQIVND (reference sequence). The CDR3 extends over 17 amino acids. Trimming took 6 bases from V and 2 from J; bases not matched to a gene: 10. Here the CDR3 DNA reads TGTGCCAGTAGCCACGCGGGGGGACAGGGGACCTACAATGAGCAGTTCTTC. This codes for CASSHAGGQGTYNEQFF.

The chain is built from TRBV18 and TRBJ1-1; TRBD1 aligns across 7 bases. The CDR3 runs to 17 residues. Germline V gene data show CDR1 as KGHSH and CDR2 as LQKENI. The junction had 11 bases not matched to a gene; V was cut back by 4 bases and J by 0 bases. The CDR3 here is CASSRGVQGIMNTEAFF. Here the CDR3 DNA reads TGTGCCAGCTCACGGGGAGTACAGGGGATCATGAACACTGAAGCTTTCTTT.

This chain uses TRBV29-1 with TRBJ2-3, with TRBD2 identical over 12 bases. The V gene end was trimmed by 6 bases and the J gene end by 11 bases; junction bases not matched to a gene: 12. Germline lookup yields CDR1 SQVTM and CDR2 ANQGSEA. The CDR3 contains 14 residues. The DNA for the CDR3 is TGCAGCGTGGAGACTAGCGGGGGCCTCCTAGGGCAGTATTTT. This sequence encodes CSVETSGGLLGQYF.

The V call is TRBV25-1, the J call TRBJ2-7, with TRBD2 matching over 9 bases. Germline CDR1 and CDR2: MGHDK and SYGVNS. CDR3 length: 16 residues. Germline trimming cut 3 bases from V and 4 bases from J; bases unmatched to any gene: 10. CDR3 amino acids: CASSESGREGQYEQYF. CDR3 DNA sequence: TGTGCCAGCAGTGAGTCTGGGCGGGAGGGCCAGTACGAGCAGTACTTC.

The CDR3 DNA is TGTGCCAGCAGCAGACAGACCATGAACACTGAAGCTTTCTTT. Translating gives CASSRQTMNTEAFF. J is TRBJ1-1 and V is TRBV11-3; weak D call: TRBD1 (5 bases). With 5 bases removed from V and 0 bases from J, the gap between germline ends came to 10 bases. The CDR3 sequence is 14 residues long. Per the germline V gene, CDR1 is SGHNT and CDR2 is YENEEA.

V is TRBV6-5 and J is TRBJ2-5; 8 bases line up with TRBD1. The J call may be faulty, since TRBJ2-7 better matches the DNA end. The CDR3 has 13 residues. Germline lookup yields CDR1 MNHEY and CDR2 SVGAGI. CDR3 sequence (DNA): TGTGCCAGCAGTTACCCCGACAGGGGCGAGCAGTACTTC. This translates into CASSYPDRGEQYF.

CDR3 region: CASAAGWYSPLHF. For the CDR3, the DNA is TGCGCCAGCGCGGCAGGGTGGTATTCACCCCTCCACTTT. The chain joins TRBV10-1 to TRBJ1-6; maybe TRBD1 (5 bases). Germline V gene data show CDR1 as WNHNN and CDR2 as SYGVQD (reference sequence). Trimming removed 8 bases from V and 8 bases from J, with 13 bases in between. The CDR3 is 13 amino acids.